A selection of T cell receptor beta chains follows, all from one sample in a study of blood T cells in healthy people across ages. TCRdb re-analysed the 5' RACE reads in MiXCR, keeping a single row per CDR3 protein. The sample holds hundreds of thousands of distinct CDR3 sequences; around 21% are singletons and the top ten take roughly 3.6%. The sequenced sample was blood. The receptors originated from a man between 65 and 80 years old in good health. Each CDR3 is given with its conserved first and last residue. The order of the fields is V gene, clone size, D gene, J gene, CDR3 length, CDR3 DNA, CDR3 protein. A D gene is named only where the DNA matches it firmly. Size values are once, few and many counts, or a class for expanded clones, and some rows have none.

TRBV20-1	few	TRBD1	TRBJ2-1	16	TGCAGTGCTAGAGAGGGGCACAGGGGCTCCTACAATGAGCAGTTCTTC	CSAREGHRGSYNEQFF
TRBV25-1	few	-	TRBJ1-1	13	TGTGCCAGCAGTGATCCAGGGGTCACTGAAGCTTTCTTT	CASSDPGVTEAFF
TRBV29-1	-	TRBD1	TRBJ1-1	15	TGCAGCGTTGAAGTCTTCGACAGGGGAGGCACTGAAGCTTTCTTT	CSVEVFDRGGTEAFF
TRBV6-2/TRBV6-3	-	-	TRBJ2-1	12	TGTGCCAGCAGTTACGGGGGGCTCGAGCAGTTCTTC	CASSYGGLEQFF
TRBV25-1	many	-	TRBJ2-5	12	TGTGCCAGCAGAGGACACGAAGAGACCCAGTACTTC	CASRGHEETQYF
TRBV11-2	-	-	TRBJ2-2	16	TGTGCCAGCTTTCCCCTACCGGGACTGGACACCGGGGAGCTGTTTTTT	CASFPLPGLDTGELFF
TRBV12-3/TRBV12-4	few	-	TRBJ2-5	15	TGTGCCAGCAGCGATTGGGGCCTTAATTCAGAGACCCAGTACTTC	CASSDWGLNSETQYF
TRBV5-1	few	-	TRBJ2-5	13	TGCGCCAGCAGCCCGGGACCACAAGAGGCCCAGTACTTC	CASSPGPQEAQYF
TRBV10-3	-	-	TRBJ1-1	12	TGTGCCATCAGAGAGTTGAACACTGAAGCTTTCTTT	CAIRELNTEAFF
TRBV4-2	many	TRBD2	TRBJ2-5	16	TGTGCCAGCAGCCAAGACTCCGGCGGGAGAACAGAGACCCAGTACTTC	CASSQDSGGRTETQYF
TRBV20-1	-	-	TRBJ1-3	14	TGCAGTGCTGCCCCCGGGCCTGCCGGAAACACCATATATTTT	CSAAPGPAGNTIYF
TRBV18	many	TRBD2	TRBJ2-7	13	TGTGCCAGCTCAATTAGCGGGAGTTACGAGCAGTACTTC	CASSISGSYEQYF
TRBV2	-	-	TRBJ1-3	14	TGTGCCAGCAGTGGGGACATCTCTGGAAACACCACATATTTT	CASSGDISGNTTYF
TRBV28	few	TRBD2	TRBJ2-1	14	TGTGCCAGCAGGGAGGGACTAGCGGGAAGTGAGCAGTTCTTC	CASREGLAGSEQFF
TRBV5-1	few	-	TRBJ2-7	13	TGCGCCAGCAGCTTGGAGGCAGGGTTCGAGCAGTACTTC	CASSLEAGFEQYF
TRBV24-1	many	-	TRBJ2-3	15	TGTGCCACCAGTATTGAGGGCTCCAGCACAGATACGCAGTATTTT	CATSIEGSSTDTQYF
TRBV7-9	-	-	TRBJ1-2	15	TGTGCCAGCAGCTCGTGGACAAGCCTAGTAGGTGGCTACACCTTC	CASSSWTSLVGGYTF
TRBV10-3	-	-	TRBJ2-7	13	TGTGCCATCAGTCACCCGGGGCCCTACGAGCAGTACTTC	CAISHPGPYEQYF
TRBV29-1	many	TRBD1	TRBJ2-7	13	TGCAGCGTCCGGACAGGGGGCTCCTACGAGCAGTACTTC	CSVRTGGSYEQYF
TRBV7-2	-	TRBD2	TRBJ2-1	15	TGTGCCTCCGTGCGCAGAGCGGGAGGGGGGGATGAGCAGTTCTTC	CASVRRAGGGDEQFF
TRBV6-2/TRBV6-3	few	-	TRBJ2-7	16	TGTGCCAGCAGTTACTCCCAGCGGTCCCTCTCCTACGAGCAGTACTTC	CASSYSQRSLSYEQYF
TRBV3-1	few	TRBD1	TRBJ1-2	13	TGTGCCAGCAGTCAGACAGGGGATGGTGGCTACACCTTC	CASSQTGDGGYTF
TRBV20-1	-	TRBD1	TRBJ2-3	16	TGCAGTGCTCCCACTGACCCGGGACAGGGTACAGATACGCAGTATTTT	CSAPTDPGQGTDTQYF
TRBV10-3	few	TRBD2	TRBJ2-5	13	TGTGCCATCGGGGCGGGAGAAAGTGAGACCCAGTACTTC	CAIGAGESETQYF
TRBV20-1	-	TRBD2	TRBJ2-3	15	TGCAGTGCTCTGACTAGCGGGAGGAACACAGATACGCAGTATTTT	CSALTSGRNTDTQYF
TRBV20-1	-	-	TRBJ2-7	14	TGCAGTGCTAACTACGGGGGCGGGAAGTGCGAGCAGTACTTC	CSANYGGGKCEQYF
TRBV28	many	TRBD2	TRBJ2-1	18	TGTGCCAGCCAGGGCACTAGCGGGTCCTGGAGCTCCTACAATGAGCAGTTCTTC	CASQGTSGSWSSYNEQFF
TRBV20-1	few	-	TRBJ2-1	12	TGCAGTGCTAGAGGATTAGGGGATGAGCAGTTCTTC	CSARGLGDEQFF
TRBV5-1	many	-	TRBJ2-5	13	TGTGCCAGCAGCTTAGCACACCAAGAGACCCAGTACTTC	CASSLAHQETQYF
TRBV24-1	-	-	TRBJ2-3	14	TGTGCCACCAGTGATTTCGTCAAGTCAACTACGCAGTATTTT	CATSDFVKSTTQYF
TRBV7-9	-	-	TRBJ2-7	14	TGTGCCAGCAGCTTAGGACAGACCCCTCTCGAGCAGTACTTC	CASSLGQTPLEQYF
TRBV7-2	few	-	TRBJ2-7	13	TGTGCCAGCAGCTTAGGGGAGTTTACCGAGCAGTACTTC	CASSLGEFTEQYF
TRBV12-3/TRBV12-4	-	TRBD1	TRBJ2-1	15	TGTGCCAGCAGCTCTGACAGGGTAACTGGCAATGAGCAGTTCTTC	CASSSDRVTGNEQFF
TRBV11-2	-	-	TRBJ1-1	17	TGTGCCAGCAGCTTAGCCGGTCTTACCACATCGAACACTGAAGCTTTCTTT	CASSLAGLTTSNTEAFF
TRBV24-1	many	TRBD1	TRBJ2-5	16	TGTGCCACCAGTGATCCTGGGACAGGGGTCTCAGAGACCCAGTACTTC	CATSDPGTGVSETQYF
TRBV20-1	-	-	TRBJ2-5	15	TGCAGTGCTAGGTCTTTTGGGGGAGTTGAAGAGACCCAGTACTTC	CSARSFGGVEETQYF
TRBV7-7	few	-	TRBJ2-1	13	TGTGCTAGCAGCCTTAAGGGTTCCGGTGAGCAGTTCTTC	CASSLKGSGEQFF
TRBV10-3	-	-	TRBJ2-1	13	TGTGCCACTTACGCAGGCCCCGACAATGAGCAGTTCTTC	CATYAGPDNEQFF
TRBV18	-	-	TRBJ2-7	14	TGTGCCAGCTCACCCGGACGGCCCGCCTACGAGCAGTACTTC	CASSPGRPAYEQYF
TRBV28	-	-	TRBJ2-6	19	TGTGCCAGCAGTGGGTCTTGGTGGTCTGGCGGCTCTGGGGCCAACGTCCTGACTTTC	CASSGSWWSGGSGANVLTF
TRBV5-5	-	-	TRBJ2-4	14	TGTGCCAGCAGCCCGGCGATAGCCAAAAACATTCAGTACTTC	CASSPAIAKNIQYF
TRBV5-1	-	TRBD2	TRBJ2-7	15	TGCGCCAGCAGCTTGGCCGGGACCAGCGGGAGCGAGCAGTACTTC	CASSLAGTSGSEQYF
TRBV4-1	-	TRBD1	TRBJ1-6	15	TGCGCCAGCAGCCAACAGGGGGGCTATAATTCACCCCTCCACTTT	CASSQQGGYNSPLHF
TRBV20-1	few	-	TRBJ1-5	15	TGCAGTGCTGTCTCCGGGAGTACCTTCAATCAGCCCCAGCATTTT	CSAVSGSTFNQPQHF